The 24 T cell receptor beta chains reported below all come from one sample, sequenced in a study of T cells in Graves' hyperthyroidism and ophthalmopathy. The investigators amplified TCR beta CDR3 regions from RNA transcripts. A first-round RT-PCR of the TCR CDR3 used the HTBI primer set. TCRdb itself ran the multiplex PCR reads through MiXCR, one entry per CDR3 protein. The sample lists 350,000 to 400,000 distinct CDR3 sequences; more than 13% were seen once. The sequencing input was blood. These receptors originate from a woman in her 30s with Graves' hyperthyroidism.

The sample holds many counts of this clonotype. V gene TRBV6-1 combines with J gene TRBJ2-1, with 9 positions matching TRBD2. Looked up from germline, CDR1 is MNHNS and CDR2 is SASEGT. The CDR3 covers 15 residues. V was pared by 6 bases and J by 7 bases, with 10 bases of the junction left unmatched. The CDR3 nucleotides read TGTGCCAGCAGCCCGGGGACTAGCTGGGTAAATGAGCAGTTCTTC. Its translation is CASSPGTSWVNEQFF.

V usage is TRBV7-9 and J usage is TRBJ2-4; 9 bases align to TRBD2. Germline CDR1 is SEHNR and CDR2 is FQNEAQ (reference sequence). The CDR3 covers 14 residues. After removal of 4 bases from V and 8 bases from J, the junction contained 6 bases not matched to a gene. The CDR3, as DNA: TGTGCCAGCAGCTCAGCGGGAGGTTACGACATTCAGTACTTC. Amino acids: CASSSAGGYDIQYF.

Points on this clonotype: The junction does not match germline at one end; this may be a read error. CDR3 bases: TGTGCCACCAGTGATTTTGGTAGCGTGGACTGGGTCTTC. Translating it yields CATSDFGSVDWVF. The chain recombines TRBV24-1 with TRBJ2-1; possibly TRBD2 for D (5 bases). The CDR3 is made up of 13 amino acids. Germline V gene data show CDR1 as KGHDR and CDR2 as SFDVKD.

This clonotype has a single count. The chain uses TRBV4-1 and TRBJ1-2; D gene ambiguous. Germline V gene sequence: CDR1 MGHRA, CDR2 YSYEKL. This CDR3 has 12 residues. V was clipped by 0 bases and J by 8 bases, with 7 bases between them. CDR3 region: CASSQEQAGYTF. The CDR3 DNA reads TGCGCCAGCAGCCAAGAGCAGGCCGGCTACACCTTC.

This clonotype was seen a few times. V gene TRBV28 combines with J gene TRBJ1-5, with D unresolved. The CDR3 length is 15 residues. Trimming removed 8 bases from V and 0 bases from J, with 14 bases in between. Germline CDR1 reads MDHEN; CDR2 reads SYDVKM. The CDR3 loop reads CASGYGSYSNQPQHF. CDR3 nucleotides: TGTGCCAGCGGTTACGGGAGCTATAGCAATCAGCCCCAGCATTTT.

This clonotype showed up just a few times. The chain employs TRBV6-1 and TRBJ2-3, with TRBD2 identical over 12 bases. V lost 8 bases to trimming and J lost 2 bases; unmatched junction nucleotides: 8. The CDR3 consists of 16 residues. Germline CDR1 and CDR2: MNHNS and SASEGT. For the CDR3, the DNA is TGTGCCAGCCGCCCCGGGACTAGCGGGTACACAGATACGCAGTATTTT. Translated, it gives CASRPGTSGYTDTQYF.

This clonotype has ten or more counts. The V call is TRBV2, the J call TRBJ2-3, with D perhaps matching TRBD1 (5 bases). Germline CDR1 and CDR2: SNHLY and FYNNEI. The CDR3 is made up of 14 amino acids. The V end lost 6 bases, the J end lost 2 bases, and 12 bases lay between the germline ends. The CDR3: CASRETDYTDTQYF. In DNA form, the CDR3 reads TGTGCCAGCAGGGAGACAGATTACACAGATACGCAGTATTTT.

V and J are TRBV5-4 and TRBJ2-3, with 13 bases that match TRBD2. V dropped 3 bases and J dropped 1; count of bases not matched to a gene: 5. The CDR3 totals 17 residues. Germline CDR1 and CDR2: SGHNT and YYREEE (reference sequence). The CDR3 sequence: CASSSRTSGGGTDTQYF. The CDR3 DNA sequence: TGTGCCAGCAGCTCCCGGACTAGCGGGGGAGGCACAGATACGCAGTATTTT.

In this sample, this clonotype turned up many times. The chain recombines TRBV30 with TRBJ2-7; D is undetermined. The CDR3 is made up of 15 amino acids. Germline CDR1 is GTSNPN and CDR2 is SVGIG (reference sequence). The ends were cut back, 1 base at V and 0 bases at J, with 13 bases in the middle. The CDR3 DNA follows: TGTGCCTGGAGTGAGGGTAGGGTCTACTCCTACGAGCAGTACTTC. Its translation is CAWSEGRVYSYEQYF.

This clonotype has at least ten counts. This rearrangement joins TRBV11-2 to TRBJ2-2, with D possibly TRBD1 on 6 matching bases. CDR1 is SGHAT and CDR2 is FQNNGV in the germline V gene. V was shortened by 1 base and J by 1 base, with 7 bases between the two germline ends. The CDR3 totals 15 residues. The CDR3: CASSLGQVNTGELFF. CDR3 coding DNA: TGTGCCAGCAGCTTAGGACAGGTGAACACCGGGGAGCTGTTTTTT. The variable domain in full, with the rest retrieved from reference TRBV11-2 and TRBJ2-2, is EAGVAQSPRYKIIEKRQSVAFWCNPISGHATLYWYQQILGQGPKLLIQFQNNGVVDDSQLPKDRFSAERLKGVDSTLKIQPAKLEDSAVYLCASSLGQVNTGELFFGEGSRLTVL.

There are many counts of this clonotype. The J gene is TRBJ2-2, the V gene TRBV2; perhaps D is TRBD1 or TRBD2 (5 bases each). CDR1 and CDR2 from the germline V gene are SNHLY and FYNNEI. CDR3 length: 14 amino acids. Trimming removed 2 bases from V and 7 bases from J, with 11 bases in between. CDR3 coding DNA: TGTGCCAGCAGTGAAATGGGGGATATCGGGGAGCTGTTTTTT. This encodes CASSEMGDIGELFF.

This clonotype has a handful of counts. The chain links TRBV12-3 or TRBV12-4 to TRBJ2-3; 7 bases match TRBD1. The CDR3 has 14 amino acids. With 5 bases clipped from V and 4 bases from J, the junction kept 6 bases outside the gene matches. CDR3 sequence reads: CASSQGTAPDTQYF. The CDR3 nucleotides read TGTGCCAGCAGTCAAGGGACAGCCCCAGATACGCAGTATTTT.

Many counts were recorded for this clonotype. The genes are TRBV28 and TRBJ2-5, with TRBD1 identical over 7 bases. Germline V gives CDR1 MDHEN, CDR2 SYDVKM. CDR3 length: 15 residues. J gave up 3 bases and V 3 bases, and 7 bases lay outside the gene matches. CDR3 in DNA: TGTGCCAGCAGTTTGGGGACAGTGGGGGAAGAGACCCAGTACTTC. It is translated as CASSLGTVGEETQYF.

This clonotype showed up just a few times. This rearrangement joins TRBV20-1 to TRBJ2-1; possibly TRBD1 or TRBD2 for D (6 bases each). V gave up 2 bases and J gave up 4 bases, with 15 bases separating them. Germline CDR1 and CDR2: DFQATT and SNEGSKA (reference sequence). The CDR3 runs to 15 residues. This CDR3 is CSARWRDKIYNEQFF. CDR3 nucleotides: TGCAGTGCTAGATGGCGGGACAAGATATACAATGAGCAGTTCTTC.

This clonotype was recorded a few times. This chain uses TRBV6-1 with TRBJ2-1; no clear D gene. Germline loops: CDR1 MNHNS, CDR2 SASEGT. There are 15 residues in the CDR3. Trimming took 6 bases from V and 8 from J, leaving 20 bases between them. The CDR3, as DNA: TGTGCCAGCAGGATTTCAGACTGGGCCGGCGATGAGCAGTTCTTC. Translating it yields CASRISDWAGDEQFF.

This clonotype has ten or more counts. The chain has TRBV12-3 or TRBV12-4 and TRBJ1-2, with D possibly being TRBD1 (5 bases). V dropped 3 bases and J dropped 1 base, with 15 bases sitting between them. The CDR3 covers 16 residues. The CDR3 here is CASSFYGAGLNYGYTF. The DNA for the CDR3 is TGTGCCAGCAGTTTTTACGGTGCAGGGCTTAACTATGGCTACACCTTC.

CDR3 loop: CATSDQGGTDTQYF. The DNA for the CDR3 is TGTGCCACCTCAGACCAGGGGGGGACAGATACGCAGTATTTT. This chain joins TRBV13 and TRBJ2-3, with D perhaps given as TRBD1 or TRBD2 (7 bases each). Germline values: CDR1 PRHDT, CDR2 FYEKMQ (reference sequence). The CDR3 extends over 14 amino acids. With 10 bases removed from V and 3 bases from J, the gap between germline ends came to 17 bases.

This clonotype came up a few times. The chain joins TRBV28 to TRBJ2-1, with 9 bases aligning to TRBD2. V lost 3 bases and J lost 8; bases outside the gene matches: 8. The CDR3 loop spans 15 amino acids. Looked up from germline, CDR1 is MDHEN and CDR2 is SYDVKM. The CDR3 sequence is CASSFPSGRFYEQFF. The CDR3, as DNA: TGTGCCAGCAGTTTCCCCAGCGGGAGGTTCTATGAGCAGTTCTTC.

This clonotype was observed a few times. The chain couples TRBV12-3 or TRBV12-4 to TRBJ2-6; D might be TRBD1 (5 bases). Deletions cut 5 bases from V and 1 base from J, with 12 bases between. This CDR3 comprises 16 residues. The CDR3 DNA is TGTGCCAGCAGTCCTAATAGGGGTTCTGGGGCCAACGTCCTGACTTTC. Its protein product is CASSPNRGSGANVLTF.

This clonotype showed up many times. The rearrangement links TRBV5-1 to TRBJ1-2; no reliable D call. CDR3 size: 13 residues. Germline lookup yields CDR1 SGHRS and CDR2 YFSETQ. Trimming stripped 0 bases from V and 4 bases from J, with 7 bases between. The CDR3 bases are TGCGCCAGCAGCTTGGACGGAACCTATGGCTACACCTTC. Protein: CASSLDGTYGYTF. The whole variable domain, filled in from reference TRBV5-1 and TRBJ1-2, reads KAGVTQTPRYLIKTRGQQVTLSCSPISGHRSVSWYQQTPGQGLQFLFEYFSETQRNKGNFPGRFSGRQFSNSRSEMNVSTLELGDSALYLCASSLDGTYGYTFGSGTRLTVV.

The chain employs TRBV9 and TRBJ1-5, with 8 nucleotides matching TRBD1. This CDR3 spans 17 amino acids. With 3 bases clipped from V and 0 bases from J, the junction kept 8 bases outside the gene matches. Germline V lookup: CDR1 SGDLS, CDR2 YYNGEE. The CDR3 is CASSESDRVNSNQPQHF. In nucleotides, the CDR3 is TGTGCCAGCAGCGAATCGGACAGGGTGAATAGCAATCAGCCCCAGCATTTT.

In its sample, this clonotype was seen a few times. V is TRBV20-1 and J is TRBJ2-2; no firm D call. CDR3 size: 14 residues. V dropped 0 bases and J dropped 6 bases, with 11 bases sitting between them. CDR1 and CDR2 from the germline V gene are DFQATT and SNEGSKA (reference sequence). The CDR3 DNA follows: TGCAGTGCTAGAGATATCCTGGAGTCCGGGGAGCTGTTTTTT. This codes for CSARDILESGELFF.

In its sample, this clonotype was seen many times. The chain couples TRBV11-2 to TRBJ2-1; 10 nucleotides align to TRBD2. J gave up 7 bases and V 5 bases, and 8 bases lay outside the gene matches. Per germline, CDR1 SGHAT and CDR2 FQNNGV. The CDR3 contains 15 residues. CDR3 sequence: CASSHPLAGVNEQFF. The DNA of the CDR3 is TGTGCCAGCAGCCACCCCCTAGCGGGAGTAAATGAGCAGTTCTTC.

This rearrangement joins TRBV28 to TRBJ2-1, with TRBD2 matching over 7 bases. This CDR3 spans 15 amino acids. V gave up 3 bases and J gave up 8 bases; unmatched junction bases: 10. Germline V gives CDR1 MDHEN, CDR2 SYDVKM. The CDR3 nucleotides are TGTGCCAGCAGTTTGTCTAGCGGACCTCAACATGAGCAGTTCTTC. Residues: CASSLSSGPQHEQFF.